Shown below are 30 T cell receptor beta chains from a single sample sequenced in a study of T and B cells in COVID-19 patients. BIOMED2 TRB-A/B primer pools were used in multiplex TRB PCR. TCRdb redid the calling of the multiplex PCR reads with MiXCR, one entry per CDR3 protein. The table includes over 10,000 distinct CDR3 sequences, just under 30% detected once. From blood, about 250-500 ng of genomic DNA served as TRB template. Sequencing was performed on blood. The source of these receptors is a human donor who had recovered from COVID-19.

The CDR3 loop reads CSVGLAGSYEQYF. The CDR3 DNA sequence: TGCAGCGTGGGACTAGCGGGCTCCTACGAGCAGTACTTC. The J gene is TRBJ2-7, the V gene TRBV29-1; 12 positions agree with TRBD2. Trimming cost V 6 bases and J 0 bases; bases outside gene matches: 0. Germline V gives CDR1 SQVTM, CDR2 ANQGSEA. CDR3 size: 13 residues.

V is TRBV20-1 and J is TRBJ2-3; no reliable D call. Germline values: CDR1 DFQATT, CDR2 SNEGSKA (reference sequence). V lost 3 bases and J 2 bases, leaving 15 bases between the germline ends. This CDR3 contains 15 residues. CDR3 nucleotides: TGCAGTGCTAGCTTAGTCGGAGTAAACACAGATACGCAGTATTTT. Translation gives CSASLVGVNTDTQYF.

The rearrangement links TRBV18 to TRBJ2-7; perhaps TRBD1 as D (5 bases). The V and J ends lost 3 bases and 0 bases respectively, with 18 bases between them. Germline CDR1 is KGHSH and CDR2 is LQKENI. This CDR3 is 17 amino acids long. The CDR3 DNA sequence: TGTGCCAGCTCACCCCCTGAGGTAGGGGTCAGCTCCTACGAGCAGTACTTC. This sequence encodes CASSPPEVGVSSYEQYF.

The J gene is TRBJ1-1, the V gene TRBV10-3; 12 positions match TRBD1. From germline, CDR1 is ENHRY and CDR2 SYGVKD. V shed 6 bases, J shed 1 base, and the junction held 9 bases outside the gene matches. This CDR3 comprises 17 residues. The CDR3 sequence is CAISPGQGARGNTEAFF. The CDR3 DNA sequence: TGTGCCATCAGCCCGGGACAGGGGGCGCGGGGGAACACTGAAGCTTTCTTT.

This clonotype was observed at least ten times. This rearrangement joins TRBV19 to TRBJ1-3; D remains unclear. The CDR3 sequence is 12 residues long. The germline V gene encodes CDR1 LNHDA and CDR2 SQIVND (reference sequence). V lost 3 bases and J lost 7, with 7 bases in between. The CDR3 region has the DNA TGTGCCAGTAGTATTCTAGGGAACACCATATATTTT. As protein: CASSILGNTIYF.

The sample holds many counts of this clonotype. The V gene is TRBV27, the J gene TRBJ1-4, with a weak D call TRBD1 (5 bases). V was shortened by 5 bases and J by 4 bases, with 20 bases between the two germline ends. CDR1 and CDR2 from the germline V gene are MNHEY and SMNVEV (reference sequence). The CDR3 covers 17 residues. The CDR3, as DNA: TGTGCCAGCAGTGGAAGGCAGGGAGAACTCAATAATGAAAAACTGTTTTTT. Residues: CASSGRQGELNNEKLFF.

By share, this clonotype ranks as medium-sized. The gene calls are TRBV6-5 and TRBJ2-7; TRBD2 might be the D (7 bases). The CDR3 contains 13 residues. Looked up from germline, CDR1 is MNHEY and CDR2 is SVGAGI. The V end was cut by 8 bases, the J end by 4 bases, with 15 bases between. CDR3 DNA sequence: TGTGCCAGCGGCTCCAAGGGGGGGTACGAGCAGTACTTC. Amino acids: CASGSKGGYEQYF.

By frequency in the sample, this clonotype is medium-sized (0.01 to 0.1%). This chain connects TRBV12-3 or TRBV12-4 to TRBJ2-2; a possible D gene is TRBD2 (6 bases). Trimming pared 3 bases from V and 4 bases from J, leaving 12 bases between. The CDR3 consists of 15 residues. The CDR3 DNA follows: TGTGCCAGCAGTTTTAAGCGGGCGCGCACCGGGGAGCTGTTTTTT. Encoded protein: CASSFKRARTGELFF.

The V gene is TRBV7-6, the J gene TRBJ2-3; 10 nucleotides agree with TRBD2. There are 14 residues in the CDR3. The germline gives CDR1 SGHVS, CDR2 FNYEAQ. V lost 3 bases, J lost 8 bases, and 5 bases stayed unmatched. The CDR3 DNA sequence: TGTGCCAGCAGCTTGGGGACTAGCGTACCTACGCAGTATTTT. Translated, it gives CASSLGTSVPTQYF.

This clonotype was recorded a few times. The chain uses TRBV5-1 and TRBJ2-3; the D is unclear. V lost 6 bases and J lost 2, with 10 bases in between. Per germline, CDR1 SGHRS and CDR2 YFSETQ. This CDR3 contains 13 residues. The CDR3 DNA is TGCGCCAGCACCCAGCATAACACAGATACGCAGTATTTT. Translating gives CASTQHNTDTQYF. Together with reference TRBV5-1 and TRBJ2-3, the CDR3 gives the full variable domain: KAGVTQTPRYLIKTRGQQVTLSCSPISGHRSVSWYQQTPGQGLQFLFEYFSETQRNKGNFPGRFSGRQFSNSRSEMNVSTLELGDSALYLCASTQHNTDTQYFGPGTRLTVL.

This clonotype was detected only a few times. CDR3 nucleotide sequence: TGTGCCAGCAGCTTTATGAGGAGCCATCGGAATGAGCAGTTCTTC. It specifies CASSFMRSHRNEQFF. The chain links TRBV7-9 to TRBJ2-1; D unclear. The germline CDR1 and CDR2 sequences are SEHNR and FQNEAQ (reference sequence). V dropped 3 bases and J dropped 7 bases, with 16 bases sitting between them. This CDR3 comprises 15 residues.

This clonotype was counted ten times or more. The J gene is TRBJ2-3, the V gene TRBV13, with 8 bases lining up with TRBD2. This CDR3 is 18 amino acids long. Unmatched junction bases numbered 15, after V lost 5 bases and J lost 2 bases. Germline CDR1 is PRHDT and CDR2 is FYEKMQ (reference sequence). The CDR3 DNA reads TGTGCCAGCAGCCCACCCCCTAGCGGGTACCAATACACAGATACGCAGTATTTT. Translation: CASSPPPSGYQYTDTQYF.

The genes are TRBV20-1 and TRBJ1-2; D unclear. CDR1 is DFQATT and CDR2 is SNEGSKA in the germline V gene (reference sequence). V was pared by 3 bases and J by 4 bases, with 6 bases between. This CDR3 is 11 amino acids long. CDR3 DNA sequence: TGCAGTGCTAGGAAAATCTATGGCTACACCTTC. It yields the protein CSARKIYGYTF.

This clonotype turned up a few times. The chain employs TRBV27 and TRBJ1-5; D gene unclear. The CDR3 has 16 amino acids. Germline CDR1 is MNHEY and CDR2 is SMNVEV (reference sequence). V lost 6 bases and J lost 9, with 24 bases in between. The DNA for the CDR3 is TGTGCCAGCAGCCAAGGACCTGATCTTGTCTCTTGGCCCCAGCATTTT. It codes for CASSQGPDLVSWPQHF.

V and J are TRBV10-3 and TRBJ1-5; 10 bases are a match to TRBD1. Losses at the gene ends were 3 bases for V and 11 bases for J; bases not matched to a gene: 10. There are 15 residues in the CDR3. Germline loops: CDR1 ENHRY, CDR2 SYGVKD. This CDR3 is CAISEGTGAQLTQHF. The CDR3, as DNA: TGTGCCATCAGTGAAGGGACAGGGGCCCAGCTTACCCAGCATTTT.

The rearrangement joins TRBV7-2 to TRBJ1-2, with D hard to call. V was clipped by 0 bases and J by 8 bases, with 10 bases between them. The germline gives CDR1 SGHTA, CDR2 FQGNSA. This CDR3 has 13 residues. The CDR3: CASSLAGRTGYTF. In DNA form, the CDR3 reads TGTGCCAGCAGCTTAGCAGGGCGGACGGGCTACACCTTC.

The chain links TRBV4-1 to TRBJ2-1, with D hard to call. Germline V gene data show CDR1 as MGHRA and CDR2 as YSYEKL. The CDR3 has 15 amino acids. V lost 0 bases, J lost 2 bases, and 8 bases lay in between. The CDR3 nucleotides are TGCGCCAGCAGCCAAGACCTAGTGACCTACAATGAGCAGTTCTTC. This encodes CASSQDLVTYNEQFF.

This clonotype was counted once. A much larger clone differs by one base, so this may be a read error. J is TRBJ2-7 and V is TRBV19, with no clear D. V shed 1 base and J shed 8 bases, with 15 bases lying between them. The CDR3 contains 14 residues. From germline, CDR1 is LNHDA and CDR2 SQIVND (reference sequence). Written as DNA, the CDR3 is TGTGCCAGTAGTATAGGGGGTCGGCGCGGCAAGCAGTACTTC. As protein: CASSIGGRRGKQYF.

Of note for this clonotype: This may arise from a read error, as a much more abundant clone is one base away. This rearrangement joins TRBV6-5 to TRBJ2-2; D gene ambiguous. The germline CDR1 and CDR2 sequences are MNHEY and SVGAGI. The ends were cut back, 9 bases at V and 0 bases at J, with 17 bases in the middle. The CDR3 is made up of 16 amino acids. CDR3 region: CASPRPSKANTGELFF. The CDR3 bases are TGTGCCAGTCCCCGGCCCTCGAAGGCGAACACCGGGGAGCTGTTTTTT.

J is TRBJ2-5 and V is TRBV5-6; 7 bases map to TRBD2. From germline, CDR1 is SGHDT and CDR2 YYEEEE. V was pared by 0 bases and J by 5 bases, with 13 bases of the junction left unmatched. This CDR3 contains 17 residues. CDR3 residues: CASSLVSRGRGDETQYF. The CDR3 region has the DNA TGTGCCAGCAGCTTGGTTTCCCGCGGGAGAGGAGACGAGACCCAGTACTTC.

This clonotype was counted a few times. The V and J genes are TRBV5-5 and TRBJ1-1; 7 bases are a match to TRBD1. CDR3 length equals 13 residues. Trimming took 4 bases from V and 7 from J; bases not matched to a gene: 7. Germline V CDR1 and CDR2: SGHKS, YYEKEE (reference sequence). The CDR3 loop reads CASSRQGAYEAFF. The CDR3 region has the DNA TGTGCCAGCAGCCGACAGGGAGCGTATGAAGCTTTCTTT.

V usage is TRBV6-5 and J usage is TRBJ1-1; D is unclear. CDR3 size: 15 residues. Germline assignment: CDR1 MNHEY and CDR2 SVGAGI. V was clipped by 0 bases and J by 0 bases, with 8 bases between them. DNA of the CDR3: TGTGCCAGCAGTTACTCGAGGACGGTGAACACTGAAGCTTTCTTT. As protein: CASSYSRTVNTEAFF.

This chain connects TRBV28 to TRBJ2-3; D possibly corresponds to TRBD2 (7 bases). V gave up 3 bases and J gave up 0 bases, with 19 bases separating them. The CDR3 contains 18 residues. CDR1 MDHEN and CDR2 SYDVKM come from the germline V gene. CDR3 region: CASSFIFIGGLSTDTQYF. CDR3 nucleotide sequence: TGTGCCAGCAGTTTCATTTTTATCGGGGGGCTTAGCACAGATACGCAGTATTTT.

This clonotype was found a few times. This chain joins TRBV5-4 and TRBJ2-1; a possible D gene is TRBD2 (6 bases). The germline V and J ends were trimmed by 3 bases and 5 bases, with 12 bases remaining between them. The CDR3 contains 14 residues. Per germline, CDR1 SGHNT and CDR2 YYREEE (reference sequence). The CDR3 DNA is TGTGCCAGCAGCTCGGGGACTTCCGACAATGAGCAGTTCTTC. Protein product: CASSSGTSDNEQFF.

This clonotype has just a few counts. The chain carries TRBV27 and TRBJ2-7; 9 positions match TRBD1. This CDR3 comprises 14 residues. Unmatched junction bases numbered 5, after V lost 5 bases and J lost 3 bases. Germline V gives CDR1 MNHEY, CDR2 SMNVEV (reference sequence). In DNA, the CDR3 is TGTGCCAGCAGTATGGGGACAGGGAGCTACGAGCAGTACGTC. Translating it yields CASSMGTGSYEQYV.

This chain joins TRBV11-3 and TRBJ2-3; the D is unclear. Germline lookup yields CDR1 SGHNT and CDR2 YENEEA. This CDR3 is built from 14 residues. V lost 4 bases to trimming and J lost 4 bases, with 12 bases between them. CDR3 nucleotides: TGTGCCAGCAGCTACAACTCCGGTCCAGATACGCAGTATTTT. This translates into CASSYNSGPDTQYF.

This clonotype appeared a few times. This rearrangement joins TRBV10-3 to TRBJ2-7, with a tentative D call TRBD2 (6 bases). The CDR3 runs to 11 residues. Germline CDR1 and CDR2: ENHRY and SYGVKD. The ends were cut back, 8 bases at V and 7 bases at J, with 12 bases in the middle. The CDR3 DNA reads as TGTGCCATCGGGACCCGGGAGGAGCAGTACTTC. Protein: CAIGTREEQYF.

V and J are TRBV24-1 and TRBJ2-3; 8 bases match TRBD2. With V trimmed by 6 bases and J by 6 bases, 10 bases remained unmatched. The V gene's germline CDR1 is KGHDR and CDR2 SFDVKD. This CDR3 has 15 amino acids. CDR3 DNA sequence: TGTGCCACCAGTCAAACGGGACTAGTGTCTGATACGCAGTATTTT. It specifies CATSQTGLVSDTQYF.

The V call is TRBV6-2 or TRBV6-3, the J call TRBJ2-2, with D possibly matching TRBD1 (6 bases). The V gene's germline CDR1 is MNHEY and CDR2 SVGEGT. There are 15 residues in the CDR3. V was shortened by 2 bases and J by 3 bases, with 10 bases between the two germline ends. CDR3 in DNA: TGTGCCAGCAGTTACCGGGACATTTACACCGGGGAGCTGTTTTTT. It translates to CASSYRDIYTGELFF.

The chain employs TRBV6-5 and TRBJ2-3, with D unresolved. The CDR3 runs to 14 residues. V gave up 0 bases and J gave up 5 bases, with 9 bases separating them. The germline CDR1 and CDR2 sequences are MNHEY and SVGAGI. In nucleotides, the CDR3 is TGTGCCAGCAGTTACTCGACATTCCAAGATACGCAGTATTTT. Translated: CASSYSTFQDTQYF.